This T cell receptor (beta chain) is drawn from a study of CD8+CD57+ T cells in acquired aplastic anemia. Overall study: An average of roughly 2.9 ug of DNA was obtained from sorted CD4+ and CD8+ cells. Overall study findings and caveats: Patients showed no significant difference from controls in CD8+ Simpson's diversity. It was found that about 31 CD8+ CDR3 sequences were shared between patients and controls.

Of note for this clonotype: Its target is not known.

Patients chosen for sequencing had CD8+CD57+ cells that had expanded, as shown by flow cytometry. At the time of blood sampling, patients had not yet received any therapy. According to the study, genomic DNA was the template for TCR beta VDJ and CDR3 profiling. TCRdb itself ran the reads through MiXCR, one entry per CDR3 protein. The data show fewer than 250,000 distinct CDR3 sequences, 45% to 50% seen once. CDR3 size: 11 residues. The germline CDR1 and CDR2 sequences are LGHDT and YNNKEL (reference sequence). Sequenced input: sorted CD4+, CD8+, or CD8+CD57+ T cells (not recorded which) from PBMCs. J is TRBJ1-1 and V is TRBV3-1; the D gene is possibly TRBD1 (6 bases). The receptor was derived from a human donor with aplastic anemia. DNA for the CDR3: TGTACGAGGCCGGACAGCACTGAAGCTTTCTTT. Translation gives CTRPDSTEAFF.